A single sample is the source of the 15 T cell receptor beta chains below, sequenced in a study of cytomegalovirus exposure and HLA in healthy donors. Primers: 60 Vbeta forward and 13 Jbeta reverse. Generated by immunoSEQ multiplex PCR, the TCRdb table keeps only in-frame clones and is missing some. The sample consists of approximately 59,000 clones, approximately 64% of them appearing once. Sample: PBMCs. These receptors were taken from a man aged 40-55 years in good health and CMV-seropositive.

This rearrangement joins TRBV10-3 to TRBJ2-7, with TRBD2 as a possible D gene (6 bases). There are 18 residues in the CDR3. Germline values: CDR1 ENHRY, CDR2 SYGVKD. Trimming shortened V by 3 bases and J by 6 bases, and 27 bases separated the two germline ends. CDR3 loop: CAISDLRVGRQTSTEQYF. DNA of the CDR3: TGTGCCATCAGTGACCTCCGGGTTGGGCGCCAGACTAGTACCGAGCAGTACTTC.

The genes are TRBV4-3 and TRBJ1-4, with a tentative D call TRBD1 (5 bases). V was cut by 2 bases and J by 6 bases, with 10 bases left in between. The CDR3 consists of 14 residues. The V gene's germline CDR1 is LGHNA and CDR2 YSLEER. Here the CDR3 DNA reads TGCGCCAGCAGCCAACAGGGTCGCGATGAAAAACTGTTTTTT. Protein product: CASSQQGRDEKLFF.

This chain joins TRBV19 and TRBJ2-7; D may be TRBD1 (5 bases). The germline V and J ends were trimmed by 3 bases and 4 bases, with 22 bases remaining between them. The CDR3 loop spans 17 amino acids. Per the germline V gene, CDR1 is LNHDA and CDR2 is SQIVND (reference sequence). DNA of the CDR3: TGTGCCAGTAGTATCGGAGATGGGGCATACCGGTCGTACGAGCAGTACTTC. This encodes CASSIGDGAYRSYEQYF.

This clone was found once. This chain links TRBV29-1 with TRBJ2-5, with a possible D match to TRBD2 (5 bases). The length of the CDR3 is 13 residues. Germline lookup yields CDR1 SQVTM and CDR2 ANQGSEA. The ends were cut back, 3 bases at V and 5 bases at J, with 13 bases in the middle. The CDR3 nucleotides are TGCAGCGTTGACGATGCAAGAGGGGAGACCCAGTACTTC. Its protein is CSVDDARGETQYF.

V gene TRBV19 combines with J gene TRBJ1-2; TRBD1 agrees at 7 bases. The junction had 7 bases not matched to a gene; V was cut back by 6 bases and J by 6 bases. This CDR3 is built from 13 residues. The germline V gene has CDR1 LNHDA and CDR2 SQIVND (reference sequence). CDR3 residues: CASRFGTENGYTF. CDR3 DNA sequence: TGTGCCAGTAGGTTCGGGACAGAGAATGGCTACACCTTC.

The rearrangement uses TRBV6-1 and TRBJ2-5; the match to TRBD1 covers 9 bases. The J call is doubtful: the DNA matches TRBJ2-7 better. The CDR3 is made up of 14 amino acids. Germline V gene lookup returns CDR1 MNHNS and CDR2 SASEGT. CDR3 sequence reads: CASITGQGLYEQYF. DNA of the CDR3: TGTGCCAGCATTACGGGACAGGGTCTCTACGAGCAGTACTTC.

CDR3 DNA sequence: TGTGCCAGCATCGCCGGGTCCTTATACAATGAGCAGTTCTTC. As protein: CASIAGSLYNEQFF. This chain joins TRBV13 and TRBJ2-1, with D unresolved. The CDR3 loop spans 14 amino acids. With 7 bases removed from V and 4 bases from J, the gap between germline ends came to 14 bases. Per the germline V gene, CDR1 is PRHDT and CDR2 is FYEKMQ (reference sequence).

The chain joins TRBV2 to TRBJ2-7, with TRBD2 matching 11 bases. This CDR3 has 16 residues. The V and J ends lost 1 base and 3 bases, in that order; junction bases with no gene match: 5. CDR1 is SNHLY, CDR2 FYNNEI, per germline. The CDR3 reads CASSEGGTSGFYEQYF. The DNA for the CDR3 is TGTGCCAGCAGTGAAGGAGGGACTAGCGGCTTCTACGAGCAGTACTTC.

In this sample, this clone turned up a few times. This chain connects TRBV19 to TRBJ1-4; no reliable D call. This CDR3 is built from 15 residues. The germline CDR1 and CDR2 sequences are LNHDA and SQIVND (reference sequence). Trimming took 3 bases from V and 5 from J, leaving 13 bases between them. CDR3 sequence (DNA): TGTGCCAGTAGTATTCAGGCAGGCCCAAATGAAAAACTGTTTTTT. It yields the protein CASSIQAGPNEKLFF.

The chain carries TRBV7-2 and TRBJ1-2; D perhaps matches TRBD1 (6 bases). CDR3 size: 17 residues. Per germline, CDR1 SGHTA and CDR2 FQGNSA. Trimming removed 3 bases at V and 0 bases at J, with 17 bases between. DNA of the CDR3: TGTGCCAGCAGCTTGGCCCCCACGACAGGCTCTAACTATGGCTACACCTTC. Residues: CASSLAPTTGSNYGYTF.

This clone occurred a few times. The chain uses TRBV7-8 and TRBJ2-2; perhaps TRBD2 as D (5 bases). The V end lost 5 bases, the J end lost 2 bases, and 12 bases lay between the germline ends. In germline, CDR1 is SGHVS, CDR2 FQNEAQ. The CDR3 is 15 amino acids. CDR3 coding DNA: TGTGCCAGCAGCGTAACCGGGATCAACACCGGGGAGCTGTTTTTT. Translated: CASSVTGINTGELFF. Full variable domain (outside the CDR3, taken from reference TRBV7-8 and TRBJ2-2): GAGVSQSPRYKVAKRGQDVALRCDPISGHVSLFWYQQALGQGPEFLTYFQNEAQLDKSGLPSDRFFAERPEGSVSTLKIQRTQQEDSAVYLCASSVTGINTGELFFGEGSRLTVL.

The chain links TRBV2 to TRBJ1-1; D remains ambiguous. Trimming left V 0 bases short and J 4 bases short, with 9 bases between. This CDR3 has 14 amino acids. Germline V CDR1 and CDR2: SNHLY, FYNNEI. In nucleotides, the CDR3 is TGTGCCAGCAGTGAAGCGCTGGTCAGCACTGAAGCTTTCTTT. Its protein product is CASSEALVSTEAFF.

This clone has just one count. The V and J genes are TRBV7-8 and TRBJ2-1; the D is unclear. The ends were cut back, 2 bases at V and 6 bases at J, with 8 bases in the middle. Germline V lookup: CDR1 SGHVS, CDR2 FQNEAQ. The CDR3 contains 13 residues. Here the CDR3 DNA reads TGTGCCAGCAGCTTACTCACGGGCAATGAGCAGTTCTTC. Its translation is CASSLLTGNEQFF.

There are a few counts of this clone. The chain combines TRBV7-2 with TRBJ2-7, with 11 bases fitting TRBD2. CDR3 length: 15 amino acids. CDR1 is SGHTA and CDR2 is FQGNSA in the germline V gene. V lost 5 bases, J lost 1 base, and 4 bases stayed unmatched. In nucleotides, the CDR3 is TGTGCCAGCAGCCTGGGGACTAGCGGTTCCTACGAGCAGTACTTC. Translating it yields CASSLGTSGSYEQYF.

The rearrangement links TRBV6-1 to TRBJ1-2; D is undetermined. Trimming removed 1 base from V and 6 bases from J, with 18 bases in between. CDR1 and CDR2 (germline): MNHNS, SASEGT. The CDR3 loop spans 16 amino acids. CDR3 protein: CASSEVSWGESHGYTF. The CDR3 coding sequence is TGTGCCAGCAGTGAAGTAAGTTGGGGAGAATCCCATGGCTACACCTTC.